The 10 T cell receptor beta chains below were found in one sample sequenced in a study of low-dose radiotherapy and immunotherapy resistance in tumors. Alpha- and beta-chain coverage of first-strand cDNA came from TRAV- and TRBV-specific primers. With a V-primer adapter and a constant-region primer, TCRs were amplified for around 21 PCR cycles. TCRdb ran MiXCR on the reads and lists one entry per CDR3 protein. The sample holds about 30,000 distinct CDR3 sequences, roughly 49% seen once. The time point: after trial treatment. Treatment reported: LDRT plus nivolumab, ipilimumab, low-dose cyclophosphamide and aspirin (RACIN trial). Material: PBMCs, obtained after low-dose radiotherapy plus immunotherapy. These receptors came from a male donor with gallbladder cancer.

This clonotype was recorded only once. The chain couples TRBV24-1 to TRBJ1-5; tentatively, D is TRBD1 (5 bases). The CDR3 is made up of 14 amino acids. Trimming took off 3 bases at V and 4 bases at J, with 9 bases between the two ends. In germline, CDR1 is KGHDR, CDR2 SFDVKD. The CDR3: CATSDTRTNQPQHF. CDR3 sequence (DNA): TGTGCCACCAGTGATACACGGACAAATCAGCCCCAGCATTTT.

This clonotype has ten or more counts. The CDR3 loop reads CASSPPASGRPFWLYNEQFF. The CDR3 DNA reads as TGTGCCAGCTCACCGCCGGCTAGCGGGAGACCCTTCTGGCTCTACAATGAGCAGTTCTTC. The V gene is TRBV18, the J gene TRBJ2-1; 10 bases agree with TRBD2. Unmatched junction bases numbered 17, after V lost 3 bases and J lost 3 bases. The CDR3 covers 20 residues. Per the germline V gene, CDR1 is KGHSH and CDR2 is LQKENI. Full variable domain (missing parts from reference TRBV18 and TRBJ2-1): NAGVMQNPRHLVRRRGQEARLRCSPMKGHSHVYWYRQLPEEGLKFMVYLQKENIIDESGMPKERFSAEFPKEGPSILRIQQVVRGDSAAYFCASSPPASGRPFWLYNEQFFGPGTRLTVL.

The chain couples TRBV7-8 to TRBJ2-3, with unresolved D. Trimming stripped 3 bases from V and 12 bases from J, with 13 bases between. Per germline, CDR1 SGHVS and CDR2 FQNEAQ. The CDR3 sequence is 12 residues long. The CDR3 coding sequence is TGTGCCAGCAGCTTGATGTATCCTGCACAGTATTTT. The encoded protein is CASSLMYPAQYF.

This chain connects TRBV18 to TRBJ2-2; D not resolved. Germline loops: CDR1 KGHSH, CDR2 LQKENI. Deletions cut 3 bases from V and 1 base from J, with 9 bases between. This CDR3 has 15 amino acids. The CDR3 DNA is TGTGCCAGCTCACCTCCGAGAGGGAACACCGGGGAGCTGTTTTTT. Protein product: CASSPPRGNTGELFF.

This clonotype was observed at least ten times. The J gene is TRBJ1-1, the V gene TRBV18, with D possibly being TRBD1 (5 bases). CDR3 length: 15 amino acids. V lost 4 bases and J lost 4, with 16 bases in between. Germline V lookup: CDR1 KGHSH, CDR2 LQKENI. This CDR3 reads CASSLGTAARTEAFF. The CDR3 DNA is TGTGCCAGCTCACTTGGGACTGCGGCACGCACTGAAGCTTTCTTT.

The V and J genes are TRBV30 and TRBJ1-6; D is possibly TRBD1 (5 bases). Germline V gene data show CDR1 as GTSNPN and CDR2 as SVGIG (reference sequence). This CDR3 has 15 amino acids. V lost 0 bases and J lost 6, with 12 bases in between. CDR3 sequence (DNA): TGTGCCTGGAGTGTAGGGGTGGGTCCTAATTCACCCCTCCACTTT. This translates into CAWSVGVGPNSPLHF.

Sample share makes this clonotype medium-sized. This chain links TRBV28 with TRBJ1-3; no firm D call. V lost 4 bases, J lost 11 bases, and 9 bases lay in between. CDR1 is MDHEN, CDR2 SYDVKM, per germline. The CDR3 spans 11 residues. DNA for the CDR3: TGTGCCAGCAGTTCCGCCTCGTCCATATATTTT. Translated: CASSSASSIYF. Full variable domain (missing parts from reference TRBV28 and TRBJ1-3): DVKVTQSSRYLVKRTGEKVFLECVQDMDHENMFWYRQDPGLGLRLIYFSYDVKMKEKGDIPEGYSVSREKKERFSLILESASTNQTSMYLCASSSASSIYFGEGSWLTVV.

Concerning this clonotype: With only one base between it and a far larger clone, this is likely a read error. This rearrangement joins TRBV7-6 to TRBJ2-2; 10 nucleotides agree with TRBD1. V was clipped by 5 bases and J by 3 bases; unmatched bases: 12. Germline loops: CDR1 SGHVS, CDR2 FNYEAQ. The CDR3 length is 18 residues. CDR3 nucleotides: TGTGCCAGCAGCCAGGAGTCGGGACAGGGGTTGTACACCGGGGAGCTGTTTTTT. Translated, it gives CASSQESGQGLYTGELFF.

This clonotype was seen many times. This chain connects TRBV21-1 to TRBJ1-1. TRBV21-1 is annotated as a pseudogene. This CDR3 contains 15 residues. The CDR3 sequence: CASSAKEGGATEAFF. In DNA form, the CDR3 reads TGTGCCAGCAGCGCCAAGGAGGGCGGGGCCACTGAAGCTTTCTTT.

This clonotype occurred many times. This sequence joins TRBV6-2 or TRBV6-3 and TRBJ2-6; D uncertain. The germline V gene has CDR1 MNHEY and CDR2 SVGEGT. This CDR3 spans 19 amino acids. Deletions cut 5 bases from V and 1 base from J, with 21 bases between. The CDR3 here is CASSLDGPSFVSGANVLTF. CDR3 in DNA: TGTGCCAGCAGTCTGGACGGGCCTTCTTTTGTTTCTGGGGCCAACGTCCTGACTTTC.